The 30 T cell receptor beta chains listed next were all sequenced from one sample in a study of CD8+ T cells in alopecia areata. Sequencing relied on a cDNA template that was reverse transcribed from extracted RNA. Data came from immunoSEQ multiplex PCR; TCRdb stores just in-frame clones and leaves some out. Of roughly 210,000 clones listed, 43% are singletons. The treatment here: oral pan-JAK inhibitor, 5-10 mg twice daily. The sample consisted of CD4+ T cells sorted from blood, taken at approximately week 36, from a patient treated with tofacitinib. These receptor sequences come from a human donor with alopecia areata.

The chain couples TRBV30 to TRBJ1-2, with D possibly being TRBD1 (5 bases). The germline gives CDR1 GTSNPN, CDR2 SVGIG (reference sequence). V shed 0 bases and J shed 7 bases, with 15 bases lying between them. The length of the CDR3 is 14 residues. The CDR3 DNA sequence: TGTGCCTGGAGTGTACGGGGCAGGGCTGGTGGCTACACCTTC. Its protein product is CAWSVRGRAGGYTF. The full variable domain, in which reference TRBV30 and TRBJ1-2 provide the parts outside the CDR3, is SQTIHQWPATLVQPVGSPLSLECTVEGTSNPNLYWYRQAAGRGLQLLFYSVGIGQISSEVPQNLSASRPQDRQFILSSKKLLLSDSGFYLCAWSVRGRAGGYTFGSGTRLTVV.

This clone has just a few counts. Here the CDR3 reads CASTGTGLWQPQHF. For the CDR3, the DNA is TGTGCCAGCACCGGGACAGGGCTCTGGCAGCCCCAGCATTTT. The chain is built from TRBV2 and TRBJ1-5; 9 bases line up with TRBD1. CDR1 is SNHLY, CDR2 FYNNEI, per germline. This CDR3 contains 14 residues. V lost 7 bases and J lost 7; bases outside the gene matches: 8.

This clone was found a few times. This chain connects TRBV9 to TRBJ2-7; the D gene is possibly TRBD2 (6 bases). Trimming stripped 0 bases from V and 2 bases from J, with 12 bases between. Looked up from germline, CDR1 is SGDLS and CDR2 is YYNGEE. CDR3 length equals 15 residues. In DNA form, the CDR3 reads TGTGCCAGCAGCGTAGGGACGGCGGGGACCTACGAGCAGTACTTC. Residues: CASSVGTAGTYEQYF.

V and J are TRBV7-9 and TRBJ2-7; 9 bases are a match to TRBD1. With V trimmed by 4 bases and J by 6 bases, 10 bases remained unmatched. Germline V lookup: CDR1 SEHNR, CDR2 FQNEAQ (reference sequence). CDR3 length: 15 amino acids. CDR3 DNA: TGTGCCAGCAGCTCACGGGGGACAGGGAACAGCGAGCAGTACTTC. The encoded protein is CASSSRGTGNSEQYF.

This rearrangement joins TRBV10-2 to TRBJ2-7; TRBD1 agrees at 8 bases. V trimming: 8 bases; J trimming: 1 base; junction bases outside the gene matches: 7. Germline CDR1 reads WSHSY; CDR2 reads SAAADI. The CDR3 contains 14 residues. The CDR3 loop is CASCPGQESYEQYF. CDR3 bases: TGCGCCAGCTGCCCGGGACAGGAGTCCTACGAGCAGTACTTC.

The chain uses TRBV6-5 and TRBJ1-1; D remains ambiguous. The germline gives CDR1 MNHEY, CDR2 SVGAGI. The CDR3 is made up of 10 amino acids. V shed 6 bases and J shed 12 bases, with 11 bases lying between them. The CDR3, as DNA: TGTGCCAGCAGCCCTCCGCAGTCTTTCTTT. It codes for CASSPPQSFF.

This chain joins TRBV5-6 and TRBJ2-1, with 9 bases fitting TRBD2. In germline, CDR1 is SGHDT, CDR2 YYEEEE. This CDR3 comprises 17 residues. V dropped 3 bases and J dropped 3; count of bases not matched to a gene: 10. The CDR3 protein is CASSSRSGRGGYNEQFF. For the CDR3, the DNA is TGTGCCAGCAGCTCCCGTAGCGGGAGAGGCGGCTACAATGAGCAGTTCTTC. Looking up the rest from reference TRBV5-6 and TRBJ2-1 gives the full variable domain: DAGVTQSPTHLIKTRGQQVTLRCSPKSGHDTVSWYQQALGQGPQFIFQYYEEEERQRGNFPDRFSGHQFPNYSSELNVNALLLGDSALYLCASSSRSGRGGYNEQFFGPGTRLTVL.

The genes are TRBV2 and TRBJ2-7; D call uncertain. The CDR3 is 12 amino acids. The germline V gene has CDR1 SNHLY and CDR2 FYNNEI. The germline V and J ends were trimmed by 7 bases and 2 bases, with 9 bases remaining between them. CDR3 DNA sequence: TGTGCCAGCATGGTCCGTACCTACGAGCAGTACTTC. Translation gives CASMVRTYEQYF.

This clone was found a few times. CDR3 region: CASSGDRGGGDEQFF. CDR3 in DNA: TGTGCCAGCAGTGGTGACAGGGGAGGGGGCGATGAGCAGTTCTTC. The chain carries TRBV6-6 and TRBJ2-1, with D tentatively TRBD1 (8 bases). CDR3 size: 15 residues. Germline CDR1 is MNHNY and CDR2 is SVGAGI (reference sequence). V was shortened by 5 bases and J by 8 bases, with 19 bases between the two germline ends.

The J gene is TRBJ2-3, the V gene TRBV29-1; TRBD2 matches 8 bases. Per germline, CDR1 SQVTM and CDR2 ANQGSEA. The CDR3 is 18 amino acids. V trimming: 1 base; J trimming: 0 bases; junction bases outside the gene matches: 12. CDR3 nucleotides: TGCAGCGTTGAAGTTCGGGCGGGAGGCTTTGCTAGCACAGATACGCAGTATTTT. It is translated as CSVEVRAGGFASTDTQYF.

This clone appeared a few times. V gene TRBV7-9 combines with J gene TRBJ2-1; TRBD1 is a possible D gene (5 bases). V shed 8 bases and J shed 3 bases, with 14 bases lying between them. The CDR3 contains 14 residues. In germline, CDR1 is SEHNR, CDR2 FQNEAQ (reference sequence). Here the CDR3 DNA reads TGTGCCAGCTTGAAGGGGTCCTACTACAATGAGCAGTTCTTC. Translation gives CASLKGSYYNEQFF.

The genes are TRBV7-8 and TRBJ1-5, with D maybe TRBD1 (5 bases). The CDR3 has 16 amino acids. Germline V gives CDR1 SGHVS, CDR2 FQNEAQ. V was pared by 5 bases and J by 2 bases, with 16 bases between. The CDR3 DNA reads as TGTGCCAGCAGCCCTAGCCTGGGGGAGGGCAATCAGCCCCAGCATTTT. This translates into CASSPSLGEGNQPQHF.

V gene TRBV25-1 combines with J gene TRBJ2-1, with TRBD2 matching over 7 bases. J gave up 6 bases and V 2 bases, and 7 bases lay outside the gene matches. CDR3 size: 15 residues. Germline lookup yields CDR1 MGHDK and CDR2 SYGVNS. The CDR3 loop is CASSEVGGGGNEQFF. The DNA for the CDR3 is TGTGCCAGCAGTGAAGTGGGTGGCGGGGGCAATGAGCAGTTCTTC.

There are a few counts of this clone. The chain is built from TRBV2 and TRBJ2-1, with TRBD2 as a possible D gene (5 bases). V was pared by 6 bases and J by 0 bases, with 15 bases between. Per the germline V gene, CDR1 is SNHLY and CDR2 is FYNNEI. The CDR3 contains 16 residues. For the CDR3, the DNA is TGTGCCAGCAGGTCTCGAGCGGTAAGCTCCTACAATGAGCAGTTCTTC. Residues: CASRSRAVSSYNEQFF.

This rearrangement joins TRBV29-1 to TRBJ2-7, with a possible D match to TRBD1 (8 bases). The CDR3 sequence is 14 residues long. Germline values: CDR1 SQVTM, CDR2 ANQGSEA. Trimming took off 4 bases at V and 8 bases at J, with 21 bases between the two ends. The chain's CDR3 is CSVGTGRGSHQQYF. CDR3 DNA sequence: TGCAGCGTTGGGACAGGGAGGGGCTCCCACCAGCAGTACTTC.

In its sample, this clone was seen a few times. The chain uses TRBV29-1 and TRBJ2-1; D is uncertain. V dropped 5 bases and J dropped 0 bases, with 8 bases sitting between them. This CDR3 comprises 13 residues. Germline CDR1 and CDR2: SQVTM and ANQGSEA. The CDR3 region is CSVSVTSYNEQFF. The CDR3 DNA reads TGCAGCGTTTCGGTCACCTCCTACAATGAGCAGTTCTTC.

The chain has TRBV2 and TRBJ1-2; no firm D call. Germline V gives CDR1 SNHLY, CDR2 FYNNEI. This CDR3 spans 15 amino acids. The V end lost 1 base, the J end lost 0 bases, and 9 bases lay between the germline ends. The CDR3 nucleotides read TGTGCCAGCAGTGAAGGGGGATCAACTAACTATGGCTACACCTTC. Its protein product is CASSEGGSTNYGYTF.

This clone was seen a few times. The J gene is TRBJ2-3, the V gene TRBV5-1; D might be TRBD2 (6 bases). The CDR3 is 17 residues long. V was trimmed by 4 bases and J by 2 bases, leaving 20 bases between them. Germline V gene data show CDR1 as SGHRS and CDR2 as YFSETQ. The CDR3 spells CASSPWGGGADTDTQYF. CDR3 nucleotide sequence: TGCGCCAGCAGCCCTTGGGGAGGAGGAGCTGACACAGATACGCAGTATTTT.

CDR3 coding DNA: TGTGCCAGCAGCAAAGCGAATCTCCGGGACAGGGCCGACGAGCAGTACTTC. Its protein is CASSKANLRDRADEQYF. The V and J genes are TRBV21-1 and TRBJ2-7; the table's D call of TRBD1 was not tested on the DNA. TRBV21-1 is labeled a pseudogene. CDR3 size: 17 residues.

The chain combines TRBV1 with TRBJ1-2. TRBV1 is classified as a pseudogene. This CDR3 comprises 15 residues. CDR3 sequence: CTSSQVESWNSPNTF. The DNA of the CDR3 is TGCACCAGCAGCCAAGTGGAGTCTTGGAATTCTCCGAACACCTTC.

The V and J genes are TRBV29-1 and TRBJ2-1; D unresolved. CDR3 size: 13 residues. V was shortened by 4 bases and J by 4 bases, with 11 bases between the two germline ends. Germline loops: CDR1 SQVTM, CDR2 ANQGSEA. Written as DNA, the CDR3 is TGCAGCGTTGGGGCCATGGATTACAATGAGCAGTTCTTC. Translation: CSVGAMDYNEQFF.

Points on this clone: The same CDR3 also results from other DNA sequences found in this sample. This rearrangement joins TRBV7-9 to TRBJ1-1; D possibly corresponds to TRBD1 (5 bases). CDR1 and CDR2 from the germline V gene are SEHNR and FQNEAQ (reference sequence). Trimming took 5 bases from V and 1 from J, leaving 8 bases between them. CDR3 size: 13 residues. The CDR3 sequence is CASSLGQNTEAFF. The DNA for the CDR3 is TGTGCCAGCAGCCTAGGACAGAACACTGAAGCTTTCTTT.

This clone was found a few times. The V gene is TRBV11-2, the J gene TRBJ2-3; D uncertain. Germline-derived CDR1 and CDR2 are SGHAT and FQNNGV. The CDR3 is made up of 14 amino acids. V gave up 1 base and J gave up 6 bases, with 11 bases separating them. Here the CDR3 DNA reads TGTGCCAGCAGCTTAGCATCTAGTGGGGATACGCAGTATTTT. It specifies CASSLASSGDTQYF.

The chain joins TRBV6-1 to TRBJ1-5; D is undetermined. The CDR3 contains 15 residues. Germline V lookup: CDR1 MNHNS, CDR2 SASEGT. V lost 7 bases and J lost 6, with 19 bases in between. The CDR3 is CASIGRRWASQPQHF. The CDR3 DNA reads TGTGCCAGCATAGGACGGCGGTGGGCTTCTCAGCCCCAGCATTTT.

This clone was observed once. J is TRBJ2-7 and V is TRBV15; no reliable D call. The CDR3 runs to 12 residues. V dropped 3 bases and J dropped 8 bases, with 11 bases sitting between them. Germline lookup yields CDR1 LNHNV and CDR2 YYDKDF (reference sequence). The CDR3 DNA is TGTGCCACCAGCAGGGATCAGGACCAGCAGTACTTC. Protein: CATSRDQDQQYF.

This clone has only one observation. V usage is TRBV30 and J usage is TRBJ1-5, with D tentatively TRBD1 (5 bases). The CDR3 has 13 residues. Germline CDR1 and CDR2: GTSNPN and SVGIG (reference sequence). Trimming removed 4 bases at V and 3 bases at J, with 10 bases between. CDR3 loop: CAWTGDLNQPQHF. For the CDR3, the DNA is TGTGCCTGGACCGGGGACCTCAATCAGCCCCAGCATTTT.

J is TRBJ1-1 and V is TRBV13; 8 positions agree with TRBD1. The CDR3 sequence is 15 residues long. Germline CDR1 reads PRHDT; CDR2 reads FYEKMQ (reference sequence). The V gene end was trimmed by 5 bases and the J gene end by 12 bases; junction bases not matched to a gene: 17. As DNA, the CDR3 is TGTGCCAGCAGCGTCGGACAGGGAGGAAGTCTGGGAACTTTCTTT. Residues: CASSVGQGGSLGTFF.

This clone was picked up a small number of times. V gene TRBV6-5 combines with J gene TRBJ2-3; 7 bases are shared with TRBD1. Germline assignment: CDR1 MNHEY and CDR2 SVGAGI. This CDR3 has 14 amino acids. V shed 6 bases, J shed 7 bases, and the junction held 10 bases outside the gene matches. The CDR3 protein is CASRRTGALNTQYF. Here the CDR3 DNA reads TGTGCCAGCAGAAGGACAGGTGCCTTAAATACGCAGTATTTT.

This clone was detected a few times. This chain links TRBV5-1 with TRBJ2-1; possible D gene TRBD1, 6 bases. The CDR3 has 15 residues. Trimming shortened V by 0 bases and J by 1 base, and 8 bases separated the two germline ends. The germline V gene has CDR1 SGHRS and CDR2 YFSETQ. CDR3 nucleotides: TGCGCCAGCAGCTTGGGACAGGTATCCTACAATGAGCAGTTCTTC. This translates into CASSLGQVSYNEQFF.

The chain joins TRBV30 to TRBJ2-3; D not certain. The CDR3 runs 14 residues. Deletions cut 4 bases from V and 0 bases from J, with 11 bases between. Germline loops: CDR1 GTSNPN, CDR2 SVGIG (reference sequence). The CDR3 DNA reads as TGTGCCTGGACAGTGCTTGGGAGCACAGATACGCAGTATTTT. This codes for CAWTVLGSTDTQYF.